A selection of T cell receptor beta chains follows, all from one sample in a study of beta chain features in type 1 diabetes. TCRdb's copy holds only in-frame clones and misses some; the assay was immunoSEQ multiplex PCR. Here the sample spans 970,000 or so clones, roughly a sixth being singletons. The sequenced material came from naive CD4+ T cells from blood. The receptors were sampled from a woman aged 18-29 years in good health. Each CDR3 is given with its conserved first and last residue. Each record gives: clone size, D gene, V gene, J gene, CDR3 length, CDR3 DNA, CDR3 protein. D genes are given only for firm matches. The listing skips clone size in some rows; elsewhere it reads once, few, many or a size class.

few	-	TRBV28	TRBJ1-5	17	TGTGCCAGCAGTCAAATTCTCGGGGCAAATAGCAATCAGCCCCAGCATTTT	CASSQILGANSNQPQHF
-	-	TRBV4-2	TRBJ2-7	17	TGTGCCAGCAGCCAAGAACCCCGTTCGGCTATGAGGGGCGAGCAGTACTTC	CASSQEPRSAMRGEQYF
-	TRBD2	TRBV11-2	TRBJ2-7	15	TGTGCCAGCAGCTTAATAGCGGGCTCCCGAGGGGAGCAGTACTTC	CASSLIAGSRGEQYF
-	TRBD2	TRBV5-6	TRBJ2-5	14	TGTGCCAGCAGCGCAACTAGCGGGAGTGAGACCCAGTACTTC	CASSATSGSETQYF
few	TRBD2	TRBV4-2	TRBJ2-4	20	TGTGCCAGCAGCCAGGATCCCCCGGTCGGGGGGTCTCTAGCCAAAAACATTCAGTACTTC	CASSQDPPVGGSLAKNIQYF
few	-	TRBV18	TRBJ1-2	13	TGTGCCAGCTCACCATCAGTTAACTATGGCTACACCTTC	CASSPSVNYGYTF
-	-	TRBV9	TRBJ2-5	14	TGTGCCAGCAGCGGCCTGCCTGATTTTGAGACCCAGTACTTC	CASSGLPDFETQYF
few	-	TRBV9	TRBJ2-2	14	TGTGCCAGCAGCATGACAGCGAACACCGGGGAGCTGTTTTTT	CASSMTANTGELFF
few	TRBD2	TRBV29-1	TRBJ2-3	14	TGCAGCGTTGAAGGGGCTAGCGGGAGCGATACGCAGTATTTT	CSVEGASGSDTQYF
-	-	TRBV5-5	TRBJ2-4	14	TGCGCCAGCAGCCAAGAAGCCTTAATAAACATTCAGTACTTC	CASSQEALINIQYF
-	-	TRBV7-2	TRBJ1-1	13	TGTGCCAGCAGCTTTGACATGAACACTGAAGCTTTCTTT	CASSFDMNTEAFF
few	-	TRBV29-1	TRBJ1-6	13	TGCAGCGTCCGGACAGATAATAATTCACCCCTCCACTTT	CSVRTDNNSPLHF
few	-	TRBV6-5	TRBJ1-2	13	TGTGCCAGCAGTTACTCGACCGGGGAGGGCTACACCTTC	CASSYSTGEGYTF
few	TRBD1	TRBV28	TRBJ2-7	15	TGTGCCAGCAGCTCAGTGCCCGGGACAGGCTACGAGCAGTACTTC	CASSSVPGTGYEQYF
few	-	TRBV6-5	TRBJ1-1	14	TGTGCCAGCAGTTACACAGGGTTGGGCACTGAAGCTTTCTTT	CASSYTGLGTEAFF
few	TRBD1	TRBV6-6	TRBJ2-5	15	TGTGCCATCAGTGAGTCCCCAGGGGGCGAGGAGACCCAGTACTTC	CAISESPGGEETQYF
-	-	TRBV20-1	TRBJ2-3	11	TGCAGTGCTAGCTGGCAGGATACGCAGTATTTT	CSASWQDTQYF
once	TRBD2	TRBV5-4	TRBJ2-5	16	TGCGCCAGCAGCCAGAGTAGCGGGAGTAAACGAGAGACCCAGTACTTC	CASSQSSGSKRETQYF
-	-	TRBV19	TRBJ2-2	14	TGTGCCAGTGCAAAACAGGGTTCTGGCGGGGAGCTGTTTTTT	CASAKQGSGGELFF
-	-	TRBV7-9	TRBJ1-1	14	TGTGCCAGCAGCTTAACTTCCTTCAAGGATGAAGCTTTCTTT	CASSLTSFKDEAFF
-	-	TRBV7-3	TRBJ2-1	17	TGTGCCAGCAGCCCGAAGATAACAGGGAACTCCTACAATGAGCAGTTCTTC	CASSPKITGNSYNEQFF
-	-	TRBV7-6	TRBJ1-1	14	TGTGCCAGCAGCTTAGGGGTCATGAACACTGAAGCTTTCTTT	CASSLGVMNTEAFF
few	-	TRBV27	TRBJ2-1	14	TGTGCCAGCAGCTCGTTGAGGGCTCGCAATGAGCAGTTCTTC	CASSSLRARNEQFF
-	-	TRBV7-9	TRBJ1-3	15	TGTGCCAGCAGCTCGAGCAATCAGATATTTAACACCATATATTTT	CASSSSNQIFNTIYF
few	-	TRBV2	TRBJ2-1	13	TGTGCCAGCTTACGATTGCGTAACAATGAGCAGTTCTTC	CASLRLRNNEQFF
few	-	TRBV6-5	TRBJ1-2	15	TGTGCCAGCAGTTACTCCCCGGGGAGGGCTGAGGGCTACACCTTC	CASSYSPGRAEGYTF
-	TRBD1	TRBV5-6	TRBJ2-5	13	TGTGCCAGCAGCCCCGGACAGGGGGTTAACCAGTACTTC	CASSPGQGVNQYF
few	TRBD2	TRBV11-2	TRBJ2-3	16	TGTGCCAGCAGCTTAGCGGTTAGCGGGATGGCAGATACGCAGTATTTT	CASSLAVSGMADTQYF
-	-	TRBV19	TRBJ2-1	14	TGTGCCAGTAGCGCAGAGAACCAATACAATGAGCAGTTCTTC	CASSAENQYNEQFF
few	-	TRBV27	TRBJ2-3	14	TGTGCCAGTGGGTGGCAAAGCGCCCCAGATACGCAGTATTTT	CASGWQSAPDTQYF
few	-	TRBV7-2	TRBJ1-2	15	TGTGCCAGCAGCTCTACCAATAGAGTTAGCTATGGCTACACCTTC	CASSSTNRVSYGYTF
-	TRBD2	TRBV27	TRBJ2-4	17	TGTGCCAGCAGCCCCCGAGGCGGGAGCACCACCAAAAACATTCAGTACTTC	CASSPRGGSTTKNIQYF
-	-	TRBV7-2	TRBJ2-6	11	TGTGCCAGCACCCGGGCCAACGTCCTGACTTTC	CASTRANVLTF
-	TRBD1	TRBV2	TRBJ1-5	14	TGTGCCAGCAGAGGGGACAGCGAACATCAGCCCCAGCATTTT	CASRGDSEHQPQHF
-	-	TRBV9	TRBJ2-1	17	TGTGCCAGCAGCGTATTACAGGGTAGAGTCTCCTACAATGAGCAGTTCTTC	CASSVLQGRVSYNEQFF
-	-	TRBV7-2	TRBJ1-2	15	TGTGCCAGCAGCGAAGGACAGATCAGTACCTATGGCTACACCTTC	CASSEGQISTYGYTF
-	-	TRBV4-1	TRBJ2-4	13	TGCGCCAGCAGTTTCCGACCAGAAAACATTCAGTACTTC	CASSFRPENIQYF
-	-	TRBV11-3	TRBJ2-1	13	TGTGCCAGCAGCTATGGGCCGTACAATGAGCAGTTCTTC	CASSYGPYNEQFF
-	-	TRBV5-1	TRBJ2-6	15	TGCGCCAGCAGCACCTTCCACTCTGGGGCCAACGTCCTGACTTTC	CASSTFHSGANVLTF
few	TRBD1	TRBV15	TRBJ2-7	14	TGTGCCACCAGCAGAGGACAGGGGGTTTACGAGCAGTACTTC	CATSRGQGVYEQYF
-	-	TRBV7-2	TRBJ2-7	14	TGTGCCAGCAGCTTAGTTGGGGAGTTCTACGAGCAGTACTTC	CASSLVGEFYEQYF
-	-	TRBV9	TRBJ2-1	12	TGTGCCAGCAGCGGGAGGGCGGATGAGCAGTTCTTC	CASSGRADEQFF
few	-	TRBV6-6	TRBJ2-7	13	TGTGCCAGCAGTTACCCCCAGGACTACGAGCAGTACTTC	CASSYPQDYEQYF